A selection of T cell receptor beta chains follows, all from one sample in a study of cytomegalovirus exposure and HLA in healthy donors. TCRdb's copy holds only in-frame clones and misses some; the assay was immunoSEQ multiplex PCR. The data show 100,000 to 150,000 clones, over 90% seen once. The sequenced sample consisted of PBMCs. These receptors all stem from a young woman in good health and CMV-seronegative. Each CDR3 is given with its conserved first and last residue. A D gene is named only where the DNA matches it firmly. Expanded clones are given a class, and other clones once, few, many or no size at all.

>TRBV30|TRBJ2-1|.|.
CARTKGANEQFF
TGTGCCAGGACTAAGGGGGCGAATGAGCAGTTCTTC
>TRBV27|TRBJ2-3|.|.
CASSFLAGSEDTQYF
TGTGCCAGCAGTTTCCTCGCGGGCTCGGAAGATACGCAGTATTTT
>TRBV7-3|TRBJ2-1|once|TRBD2
CASSSGTSGVNEQFF
TGTGCCAGCAGCTCAGGGACTAGCGGGGTAAATGAGCAGTTCTTC
>TRBV18|TRBJ1-3|.|.
CASSPDGLLSGNTIYF
TGTGCCAGCTCACCGGACGGACTTTTATCTGGAAACACCATATATTTT
>TRBV18|TRBJ2-1|once|.
CASSQALGGDYNEQFF
TGTGCCAGCTCGCAGGCCCTAGGCGGGGATTACAATGAGCAGTTCTTC
>TRBV5-1|TRBJ2-1|few|TRBD1
CASIRGTGSSDEQFF
TGCGCCAGCATCCGGGGGACAGGGTCGTCCGATGAGCAGTTCTTC
>TRBV28|TRBJ2-6|.|.
CASQGSGANVLTF
TGTGCCAGCCAGGGCTCTGGGGCCAACGTCCTGACTTTC
>TRBV5-6|TRBJ2-7|.|TRBD1
CASSPAGQGVYEQYF
TGTGCCAGCAGCCCAGCGGGACAGGGAGTGTACGAGCAGTACTTC
>TRBV7-8|TRBJ1-2|.|TRBD1
CASSPGQGGDYGYTF
TGTGCCAGCAGCCCGGGACAGGGAGGGGACTATGGCTACACCTTC
>TRBV28|TRBJ2-7|.|.
CASSLRDGDYEQYF
TGTGCCAGCAGTTTGCGGGACGGGGATTACGAGCAGTACTTC
>TRBV19|TRBJ1-5|.|.
CASSLGGQPQHF
TGTGCCTCCTCGCTAGGCGGCCAGCCCCAGCATTTT
>TRBV29-1|TRBJ2-7|.|.
CSVEEADYEQYF
TGCAGCGTTGAGGAGGCAGACTACGAGCAGTACTTC
>TRBV12-5|TRBJ1-5|few|.
CASGLGRGQPQHF
TGTGCTAGTGGTTTAGGCCGGGGTCAGCCCCAGCATTTT
>TRBV7-9|TRBJ1-1|.|.
CASSSQATGGKAFF
TGTGCCAGCAGCTCCCAAGCGACCGGGGGAAAAGCTTTCTTT
>TRBV28|TRBJ1-3|many|.
CASRPGLSSGNTIYF
TGTGCCAGCAGACCGGGACTCAGCTCTGGAAACACCATATATTTT
>TRBV5-6|TRBJ2-5|.|TRBD2
CASSPEPGLMYQETQYF
TGTGCCAGCAGCCCGGAACCGGGACTAATGTACCAAGAGACCCAGTACTTC
>TRBV4-1|TRBJ2-7|.|TRBD1
CASSPTGAGFEQYF
TGCGCCAGCAGCCCCACAGGGGCCGGGTTCGAGCAGTACTTC
>TRBV27|TRBJ1-1|.|TRBD1
CASRASGGDTEAFF
TGTGCCAGCAGAGCATCAGGGGGCGATACTGAAGCTTTCTTT
>TRBV4-1|TRBJ2-2|.|.
CASSHPLVAETRTGELFF
TGCGCCAGCAGCCACCCCTTGGTAGCGGAGACCAGGACCGGGGAGCTGTTTTTT
>TRBV28|TRBJ1-1|.|.
CASSPGNPEAFF
TGTGCCAGCAGCCCAGGTAACCCTGAAGCTTTCTTT
>TRBV10-2|TRBJ2-7|.|.
CASSDGQIGHEQYF
TGCGCCAGCAGTGATGGACAGATCGGACACGAGCAGTACTTC
>TRBV7-9|TRBJ2-7|few|TRBD2
CASSLVEGGLAEQYF
TGTGCCAGCAGCTTAGTGGAGGGAGGGCTGGCCGAGCAGTACTTC
>TRBV5-1|TRBJ1-1|once|.
CASSLAPDLNTEAFF
TGCGCCAGCAGCTTGGCCCCAGATTTGAACACTGAAGCTTTCTTT
>TRBV30|TRBJ1-1|.|.
CAWSEGWNTEAFF
TGTGCCTGGAGTGAGGGGTGGAACACTGAAGCTTTCTTT
>TRBV11-2|TRBJ2-2|.|.
CASRRTRDLNTGELFF
TGTGCCAGCAGGCGGACCCGGGACTTGAACACCGGGGAGCTGTTTTTT
>TRBV6-1|TRBJ2-1|.|TRBD2
CASKGLADNEQFF
TGTGCCAGCAAGGGACTAGCGGACAATGAGCAGTTCTTC
>TRBV19|TRBJ2-7|.|.
CASRPGGTYEQYF
TGTGCCAGTAGACCGGGCGGGACCTACGAGCAGTACTTC
>TRBV4-1|TRBJ1-4|.|TRBD1
CASSQSGQAPTNEKLFF
TGCGCCAGCAGCCAAAGCGGACAGGCTCCGACTAATGAAAAACTGTTTTTT
>TRBV11-2|TRBJ2-7|once|.
CASSLFTGGFLYEQYF
TGTGCCAGCAGCTTATTCACGGGCGGGTTTTTATACGAGCAGTACTTC
>TRBV5-5|TRBJ1-4|.|.
CASRAGIANEKLFF
TGTGCCAGCAGGGCAGGGATTGCTAATGAAAAACTGTTTTTT
>TRBV18|TRBJ2-5|.|TRBD2
CASSPPSGGQVKTQYF
TGTGCCAGCTCACCACCGTCGGGGGGGCAAGTGAAGACCCAGTACTTC
>TRBV28|TRBJ2-1|.|TRBD2
CASRRTSGRDEQFF
TGTGCCAGCAGGCGGACTAGCGGGAGGGATGAGCAGTTCTTC
>TRBV7-9|TRBJ1-1|.|TRBD1
CASSWDRTSPGAFF
TGTGCCAGCAGCTGGGACAGGACGTCCCCGGGAGCTTTCTTT
>TRBV2|TRBJ1-5|.|TRBD1
CASRETGTNQPQHF
TGTGCCAGCCGAGAGACAGGGACCAATCAGCCCCAGCATTTT
>TRBV29-1|TRBJ1-2|.|TRBD1
CSAAHPGTGEIGYTF
TGCAGCGCCGCACATCCCGGGACAGGGGAGATAGGCTACACCTTC
>TRBV28|TRBJ1-5|.|TRBD1
CASTGTANQPQHF
TGTGCCAGCACTGGGACAGCAAATCAGCCCCAGCATTTT
>TRBV4-1|TRBJ2-3|.|TRBD2
CASSQGTSGGITDTQYF
TGCGCCAGCAGCCAAGGGACTAGCGGGGGAATAACAGATACGCAGTATTTT
>TRBV5-1|TRBJ2-7|.|.
CASSLAARIRGEQYF
TGCGCCAGCAGCTTGGCCGCGAGGATTAGGGGCGAGCAGTACTTC
>TRBV5-1|TRBJ2-1|.|TRBD2
CASSTSGGADGNEQFF
TGCGCCAGCAGTACTAGCGGGGGGGCCGACGGCAATGAGCAGTTCTTC
>TRBV9|TRBJ2-6|.|.
CASSVGAGSGANVLTF
TGTGCCAGCAGCGTAGGTGCAGGCTCTGGGGCCAACGTCCTGACTTTC
>TRBV7-9|TRBJ2-1|.|TRBD2
CASGGEQRSTRYNEQFF
TGTGCCAGCGGGGGGGAACAGCGCTCGACCCGCTACAATGAGCAGTTCTTC
>TRBV5-1|TRBJ2-5|.|TRBD2
CASSLGLAGETQYF
TGCGCCAGCAGCTTGGGGCTAGCGGGAGAGACCCAGTACTTC
>TRBV19|TRBJ2-2|.|TRBD2
CASRPGGGAGELFF
TGTGCCAGTAGGCCGGGGGGGGGAGCCGGGGAGCTGTTTTTT
>TRBV5-1|TRBJ2-2|.|.
CASSLERGELFF
TGCGCCAGCAGCTTGGAGAGGGGGGAGCTGTTTTTT
>TRBV2|TRBJ2-3|.|TRBD1
CASSLYTGADTQYF
TGTGCCAGCAGTCTTTATACAGGGGCAGATACGCAGTATTTT
>TRBV5-1|TRBJ1-2|.|TRBD1
CASSLGAGGNYGYTF
TGCGCCAGCAGCTTGGGGGCAGGGGGCAACTATGGCTACACCTTC
>TRBV7-2|TRBJ2-7|.|.
CASSLNFRGHEKSSYEQYF
TGTGCCAGCAGCTTAAATTTCAGGGGACACGAGAAAAGCTCCTACGAGCAGTACTTC
>TRBV5-5|TRBJ1-1|.|.
CASSPVRVMNTEAFF
TGTGCCAGCAGCCCTGTACGCGTCATGAACACTGAAGCTTTCTTT
>TRBV9|TRBJ2-7|.|TRBD2
CASSPGLAGRYEQYF
TGTGCCAGTTCCCCGGGACTAGCGGGAAGGTACGAGCAGTACTTC
>TRBV9|TRBJ1-1|.|.
CASSVTTGGNTEAFF
TGTGCCAGCAGCGTAACGACGGGGGGAAACACTGAAGCTTTCTTT
>TRBV5-6|TRBJ2-3|.|TRBD1
CASRGTGHTPYTDTQYF
TGTGCCAGCAGGGGGACAGGGCACACACCCTACACAGATACGCAGTATTTT
>TRBV7-2|TRBJ2-7|.|TRBD1
CASSFTGDSSYEQYF
TGTGCCAGCAGTTTTACCGGGGACAGCTCCTACGAGCAGTACTTC
>TRBV5-4|TRBJ2-2|.|.
CASSPGTSNTGELFF
TGTGCCAGCAGCCCTGGGACATCGAACACCGGGGAGCTGTTTTTT
>TRBV5-1|TRBJ2-1|.|TRBD1
CASRGPGQGSYNEQFF
TGCGCCAGCAGAGGTCCGGGACAGGGGTCCTACAATGAGCAGTTCTTC
>TRBV5-4|TRBJ1-2|.|TRBD1
CASSPGTGNYGYTF
TGTGCCAGCAGCCCAGGGACAGGGAACTATGGCTACACCTTC
>TRBV11-2|TRBJ1-2|.|TRBD1
CASRPAGTGGIYGYTF
TGTGCCAGCAGGCCTGCCGGGACAGGGGGCATCTATGGCTACACCTTC
>TRBV19|TRBJ2-1|.|TRBD2
CASTTTGRRTSGNHEQFF
TGTGCCAGTACTACTACGGGACGGCGGACTAGCGGGAACCATGAGCAGTTCTTC
>TRBV30|TRBJ2-1|.|.
CAWTIGGSYNEQFF
TGTGCCTGGACGATAGGGGGTTCCTACAATGAGCAGTTCTTC
>TRBV27|TRBJ1-5|once|TRBD1
CASRGSRDRGNQPQHF
TGTGCCAGCAGAGGAAGCCGGGACAGGGGCAATCAGCCCCAGCATTTT
>TRBV5-4|TRBJ2-7|.|TRBD2
CASGFSGGAFYEQYF
TGTGCCAGCGGTTTTAGCGGGGGGGCCTTCTACGAGCAGTACTTC